This entry lists 28 T cell receptor beta chains sequenced from one sample in a study of T cells in localized non-small cell lung cancer. Assay used: immunoSEQ multiplex PCR; TCRdb lists only in-frame clones, some missing. The table shows 50,000 to 75,000 clones, with roughly nine tenths occurring only once. The input for sequencing was peripheral blood, taken before any cancer treatment. Receptors were obtained from a man aged 35 to 69 with stage I lung adenocarcinoma.

The chain joins TRBV29-1 to TRBJ2-1; D gene ambiguous. Trimming removed 6 bases at V and 5 bases at J, with 14 bases between. Germline CDR1 is SQVTM and CDR2 is ANQGSEA. The CDR3 runs 13 residues. The CDR3 sequence is CSVIKSVNNEQFF. DNA of the CDR3: TGCAGCGTGATAAAGTCAGTAAACAATGAGCAGTTCTTC.

J is TRBJ2-7 and V is TRBV9, with 7 positions matching TRBD2. Germline loops: CDR1 SGDLS, CDR2 YYNGEE. CDR3 size: 14 residues. V lost 4 bases, J lost 1 base, and 5 bases stayed unmatched. CDR3 nucleotides: TGTGCCAGCAGCCCGGGGGGTCTATCCTACGAGCAGTACTTC. This codes for CASSPGGLSYEQYF. The whole variable domain, remainder taken from reference TRBV9 and TRBJ2-7, is DSGVTQTPKHLITATGQRVTLRCSPRSGDLSVYWYQQSLDQGLQFLIQYYNGEERAKGNILERFSAQQFPDLHSELNLSSLELGDSALYFCASSPGGLSYEQYFGPGTRLTVT.

CDR3 loop: CASSLARAFGQPQHF. DNA of the CDR3: TGCGCCAGCAGCTTGGCCCGAGCTTTCGGGCAGCCCCAGCATTTT. The genes are TRBV5-1 and TRBJ1-5; D is undetermined. CDR1 is SGHRS and CDR2 is YFSETQ in the germline V gene. The V end was cut by 0 bases, the J end by 7 bases, with 14 bases between. The CDR3 spans 15 residues.

This clone occurred a few times. V usage is TRBV28 and J usage is TRBJ2-1, with D unresolved. Trimming stripped 7 bases from V and 2 bases from J, with 6 bases between. The CDR3 has 12 residues. Germline V CDR1 and CDR2: MDHEN, SYDVKM. CDR3 in DNA: TGTGCCAGCAAGGTGCCCTACAATGAGCAGTTCTTC. Translated: CASKVPYNEQFF.

The CDR3 nucleotides are TGTGCCAGCAGCAAAGTAACAGGGGGGGATAATAAGGCCTTTTTTTATTACGAGCAGTACTTC. Amino acids: CASSKVTGGDNKAFFYYEQYF. The chain employs TRBV21-1 and TRBJ2-7; the tabulated D call, TRBD1, remains unverified against the DNA. TRBV21-1 constitutes a pseudogene. The CDR3 has 21 residues.

A single count supports this clone. The genes are TRBV9 and TRBJ2-3; possible D gene TRBD2, 6 bases. The germline V gene has CDR1 SGDLS and CDR2 YYNGEE. Trimming pared 0 bases from V and 3 bases from J, leaving 14 bases between. The CDR3 runs to 16 residues. The CDR3 loop is CASSVGGGVGTDTQYF. The CDR3 coding sequence is TGTGCCAGCAGCGTAGGCGGAGGGGTAGGGACAGATACGCAGTATTTT. The full variable domain, its missing parts supplied by reference TRBV9 and TRBJ2-3, is DSGVTQTPKHLITATGQRVTLRCSPRSGDLSVYWYQQSLDQGLQFLIQYYNGEERAKGNILERFSAQQFPDLHSELNLSSLELGDSALYFCASSVGGGVGTDTQYFGPGTRLTVL.

The CDR3 sequence: CASSVTSGKDEQFF. Here the CDR3 DNA reads TGTGCCAGCAGCGTCACTAGCGGGAAGGATGAGCAGTTCTTC. This rearrangement joins TRBV9 to TRBJ2-1, with 10 bases that match TRBD2. J gave up 8 bases and V 2 bases, and 4 bases lay outside the gene matches. The CDR3 contains 14 residues. The germline V gene encodes CDR1 SGDLS and CDR2 YYNGEE.

The CDR3 is CASAGANNEKLFF. Written as DNA, the CDR3 is TGTGCCAGTGCCGGAGCGAATAATGAAAAACTGTTTTTT. The V and J genes are TRBV28 and TRBJ1-4; D gene ambiguous. Germline V gene data show CDR1 as MDHEN and CDR2 as SYDVKM. This CDR3 has 13 residues. V was cut by 9 bases and J by 4 bases, with 12 bases left in between.

This clone was detected ten times or more. V gene TRBV6-5 combines with J gene TRBJ2-2; 11 nucleotides agree with TRBD2. The V segment lost 4 bases and the J segment 5 bases; nucleotides outside the gene matches: 0. This CDR3 contains 14 residues. Germline CDR1 and CDR2: MNHEY and SVGAGI. The CDR3 DNA follows: TGTGCCAGCAGTTTAGCGGGAGGGACCGGGGAGCTGTTTTTT. It yields the protein CASSLAGGTGELFF.

The chain employs TRBV5-1 and TRBJ2-5, with no clear D. CDR1 and CDR2 (germline): SGHRS, YFSETQ. The germline V and J ends were trimmed by 5 bases and 0 bases, with 17 bases remaining between them. The CDR3 has 16 residues. The CDR3, as DNA: TGCGCCAGCAGTGAAATAAAACGGACCGACCAAGAGACCCAGTACTTC. This sequence encodes CASSEIKRTDQETQYF.

The rearrangement joins TRBV6-1 to TRBJ1-5, with a weak D call TRBD1 (5 bases). CDR1 and CDR2 from the germline V gene are MNHNS and SASEGT. Between the trimmed V and J ends, which lost 6 bases and 3 bases, there was a span of 12 bases. The CDR3 runs 14 residues. The CDR3 nucleotides read TGTGCCAGCAGCTCCGGGACCCACAATCAGCCCCAGCATTTT. This translates into CASSSGTHNQPQHF.

This rearrangement joins TRBV11-3 to TRBJ2-3; D is possibly TRBD2 (6 bases). CDR3 length: 13 amino acids. Germline V gene data show CDR1 as SGHNT and CDR2 as YENEEA. V dropped 3 bases and J dropped 7 bases, with 11 bases sitting between them. CDR3 nucleotide sequence: TGTGCCAGCAGCTTTATCGCGGGGAATACGCAGTATTTT. The encoded protein is CASSFIAGNTQYF.

The gene calls are TRBV13 and TRBJ2-5; TRBD2 matches 7 bases. CDR1 and CDR2 from the germline V gene are PRHDT and FYEKMQ (reference sequence). With V trimmed by 2 bases and J by 5 bases, 11 bases remained unmatched. This CDR3 is 16 amino acids long. This CDR3 reads CASSLFMRGREETQYF. The CDR3 nucleotides are TGTGCCAGCAGCTTATTTATGCGCGGGAGAGAGGAGACCCAGTACTTC.

The chain employs TRBV7-8 and TRBJ2-1, with 8 positions matching TRBD2. Per the germline V gene, CDR1 is SGHVS and CDR2 is FQNEAQ. The trim removed 2 bases at V and 6 bases at J, leaving 9 bases unmatched. This CDR3 comprises 16 residues. CDR3 bases: TGTGCCAGCAGCTTAATCACGGGAGGGCCCGGCAATGAGCAGTTCTTC. It encodes CASSLITGGPGNEQFF.

CDR3 coding DNA: TGTGCCAGCAGGACAGGACTAACAGATACGCAGTATTTT. It codes for CASRTGLTDTQYF. The J gene is TRBJ2-3, the V gene TRBV28, with D perhaps being TRBD1 or TRBD2 (6 bases each). Germline CDR1 MDHEN, CDR2 SYDVKM. Trimming left V 6 bases short and J 3 bases short, with 10 bases between. This CDR3 region has 13 residues. The full variable domain, its missing parts supplied by reference TRBV28 and TRBJ2-3, is DVKVTQSSRYLVKRTGEKVFLECVQDMDHENMFWYRQDPGLGLRLIYFSYDVKMKEKGDIPEGYSVSREKKERFSLILESASTNQTSMYLCASRTGLTDTQYFGPGTRLTVL.

Concerning this clone: The sample contains more than one DNA sequence encoding this CDR3. CDR3 DNA sequence: TGTGCCAGCAGCTTAGTGGGGCAGGGGTCCTACGAGCAGTACTTC. It yields the protein CASSLVGQGSYEQYF. The chain employs TRBV7-9 and TRBJ2-7; possible D gene TRBD1, 6 bases. The germline V and J ends were trimmed by 1 base and 1 base, with 11 bases remaining between them. The CDR3 runs to 15 residues. CDR1 and CDR2 (germline): SEHNR, FQNEAQ (reference sequence).

The rearrangement links TRBV27 to TRBJ2-3, with D maybe TRBD1 (6 bases). This CDR3 comprises 16 residues. V was clipped by 6 bases and J by 6 bases, with 22 bases between them. CDR1 and CDR2 from the germline V gene are MNHEY and SMNVEV (reference sequence). CDR3 amino acids: CASSFSWGTSRDTQYF. CDR3 coding DNA: TGTGCCAGCAGCTTCTCTTGGGGGACAAGTAGGGATACGCAGTATTTT.

The gene calls are TRBV5-3 and TRBJ2-3; 7 bases agree with TRBD2. TRBV5-3 is placed among ORFs of uncertain function. V lost 0 bases to trimming and J lost 0 bases; unmatched junction nucleotides: 1. The CDR3 has 15 amino acids. The DNA for the CDR3 is TGTGCCAGAAGCTTGGGACTAGCTAGCACAGATACGCAGTATTTT. This gives the protein CARSLGLASTDTQYF.

The rearrangement uses TRBV28 and TRBJ1-1, with D uncertain. CDR1 is MDHEN and CDR2 is SYDVKM in the germline V gene. The V and J ends lost 6 bases and 7 bases respectively, with 12 bases between them. This CDR3 is built from 12 residues. The CDR3 bases are TGTGCCAGCAGACCTGGACTGAATGAAGCTTTCTTT. Translating gives CASRPGLNEAFF.

This rearrangement joins TRBV5-4 to TRBJ1-4, with 8 bases aligning to TRBD1. CDR3 length: 14 residues. J was trimmed by 4 bases and V by 3 bases; bases with no gene match: 2. CDR1 and CDR2 (germline): SGHNT, YYREEE (reference sequence). The CDR3 DNA is TGTGCCAGCAGCTGGGACAGGAATAATGAAAAACTGTTTTTT. Amino acid sequence: CASSWDRNNEKLFF. The entire variable domain, with the rest obtained from reference TRBV5-4 and TRBJ1-4, is as follows: ETGVTQSPTHLIKTRGQQVTLRCSSQSGHNTVSWYQQALGQGPQFIFQYYREEENGRGNFPPRFSGLQFPNYSSELNVNALELDDSALYLCASSWDRNNEKLFFGSGTQLSVL.

The rearrangement joins TRBV5-4 to TRBJ2-1; TRBD1 is a possible D gene (5 bases). The CDR3 extends over 12 amino acids. Looked up from germline, CDR1 is SGHNT and CDR2 is YYREEE (reference sequence). V lost 2 bases to trimming and J lost 8 bases, with 8 bases between them. This CDR3 is CASSLPGYEQFF. For the CDR3, the DNA is TGTGCCAGCAGCTTACCAGGGTATGAGCAGTTCTTC.

The V and J genes are TRBV29-1 and TRBJ1-3, with D hard to call. Germline-derived CDR1 and CDR2 are SQVTM and ANQGSEA. V was clipped by 0 bases and J by 0 bases, with 12 bases between them. The length of the CDR3 is 16 residues. This chain's CDR3 is CSVEDPRAGSGNTIYF. CDR3 in DNA: TGCAGCGTTGAAGATCCTAGGGCAGGCTCTGGAAACACCATATATTTT.

This rearrangement joins TRBV5-4 to TRBJ2-5; possible D gene TRBD2, 6 bases. The V and J ends lost 0 bases and 8 bases respectively, with 17 bases between them. Germline lookup yields CDR1 SGHNT and CDR2 YYREEE (reference sequence). CDR3 size: 15 residues. The CDR3: CASSLATGRAGTQYF. In nucleotides, the CDR3 is TGTGCCAGCAGCTTGGCCACTGGCAGGGCGGGAACCCAGTACTTC. Variable domain in full (rest from reference TRBV5-4 and TRBJ2-5): ETGVTQSPTHLIKTRGQQVTLRCSSQSGHNTVSWYQQALGQGPQFIFQYYREEENGRGNFPPRFSGLQFPNYSSELNVNALELDDSALYLCASSLATGRAGTQYFGPGTRLLVL.

The rearrangement uses TRBV19 and TRBJ1-1; D not resolved. There are 13 residues in the CDR3. Trimming shortened V by 7 bases and J by 4 bases, and 13 bases separated the two germline ends. The germline V gene has CDR1 LNHDA and CDR2 SQIVND (reference sequence). CDR3 sequence (DNA): TGTGCCAGTACCACCCGTAGGGCCACTGAAGCTTTCTTT. This codes for CASTTRRATEAFF.

The chain recombines TRBV18 with TRBJ1-5; 9 nucleotides match TRBD1. With V trimmed by 3 bases and J by 6 bases, 21 bases remained unmatched. The CDR3 sequence is 20 residues long. The germline CDR1 and CDR2 sequences are KGHSH and LQKENI. The CDR3 protein is CASSPRPMGQGEYWVQPQHF. The CDR3 bases are TGTGCCAGCTCACCCCGGCCAATGGGACAGGGTGAATATTGGGTTCAGCCCCAGCATTTT.

The V call is TRBV19, the J call TRBJ2-1, with TRBD2 identical over 9 bases. The CDR3 totals 15 residues. Germline CDR1 reads LNHDA; CDR2 reads SQIVND (reference sequence). J gave up 6 bases and V 8 bases, and 11 bases lay outside the gene matches. This CDR3 is CASGKVAGASNEQFF. In DNA, the CDR3 is TGTGCCAGTGGAAAGGTAGCGGGAGCTAGCAATGAGCAGTTCTTC. The variable domain in full, with the rest retrieved from reference TRBV19 and TRBJ2-1, is DGGITQSPKYLFRKEGQNVTLSCEQNLNHDAMYWYRQDPGQGLRLIYYSQIVNDFQKGDIAEGYSVSREKKESFPLTVTSAQKNPTAFYLCASGKVAGASNEQFFGPGTRLTVL.

The chain recombines TRBV7-9 with TRBJ2-7; 8 nucleotides agree with TRBD1. The CDR3 covers 14 residues. The ends lost 5 bases at V and 7 bases at J; junction bases unmatched: 10. Germline CDR1 SEHNR, CDR2 FQNEAQ (reference sequence). The CDR3 sequence: CASSRDRSLGEQYF. CDR3 DNA: TGTGCCAGCAGCCGGGACAGGTCCTTGGGGGAGCAGTACTTC.

This sequence joins TRBV6-5 and TRBJ1-4; TRBD1 is a possible D gene (5 bases). Germline V gene sequence: CDR1 MNHEY, CDR2 SVGAGI. Trimming took 4 bases from V and 5 from J, leaving 17 bases between them. CDR3 length: 16 residues. For the CDR3, the DNA is TGTGCCAGCAGTTTCCTCCGGGGGGGTTTAAATGAAAAACTGTTTTTT. Protein sequence: CASSFLRGGLNEKLFF.